The text below deals with one T cell receptor beta chain. The target antigen is unknown. MiXCR, run by TCRdb on the reads, gives a single entry per CDR3 protein. The top ten hold 2.5% to 3% of the sample, which has hundreds of thousands of distinct CDR3 sequences, about a third seen once. This sample is drawn from a study of T cell repertoires in cytomegalovirus infection. About the research overall: Both a matching HLA type and CMV infection were indicated by public TCR beta signatures. Study results and limitations: The study found HLA-C-restricted CMV-specific TCR beta clonotypes dominating the ex vivo response.

Germline loops: CDR1 MNHNS, CDR2 SASEGT. V gave up 7 bases and J gave up 6 bases, with 15 bases separating them. The CDR3 runs 13 residues. V gene TRBV6-1 combines with J gene TRBJ1-2; D call uncertain. The sequencing sample was made of PBMCs. The sequence came from a human donor in good health (CMV status not recorded). Some clones in this sample may be carry-over from other donors' samples. CDR3: CASKEDIRNGYTF. The CDR3 region has the DNA TGTGCCAGCAAAGAGGATATTAGAAATGGCTACACCTTC.